This note documents a single T cell receptor (beta chain) sequence. The antigen is not known. The data are from a study of cytomegalovirus exposure and HLA in healthy donors. Germline-derived CDR1 and CDR2 are ENHRY and SYGVKD. The germline V and J ends were trimmed by 2 bases and 0 bases, with 8 bases remaining between them. The CDR3 length is 15 residues. Primers for the PCR totalled 60 Vbeta and 13 Jbeta. Sequenced by immunoSEQ multiplex PCR; TCRdb stores in-frame clones only, minus some. With roughly 100,000 clones in the sample, the ten largest clones hold 0.55% to 0.6%. Study outcomes and limitations: The likely explanation for a cluster of highly shared sequence variants was sequencing artifact. At a 0.05 false discovery rate, a later analysis found around 15,000 TCR beta sequences to be associated with HLA alleles. Across HLA loci, a later analysis found differing TCR association rates, with DRB1 most and HLA-C fewest.

The chain uses TRBV10-3 and TRBJ2-1; the D gene is possibly TRBD2 (6 bases). The sequenced sample consisted of PBMCs. This TCR came from a man between 50 and 59 years old in good health and CMV-seronegative. The CDR3 reads CAISEIGSSYNEQFF. DNA of the CDR3: TGTGCCATCAGTGAGATCGGGAGCTCCTACAATGAGCAGTTCTTC.